This entry features one TCR beta chain sequence. Antigen specificity is unknown. This entry belongs to a study of T cells expressing NK-cell markers. At the level of the study: Seropositivity for HCMV was found in most of the eight sequenced donors, with one seronegative. Whole-study findings and limits: Among four donors, these clonotypes also ranked first in the CD3+CD56-NKG2C+ fraction.

The CDR3 covers 14 residues. TCRdb reworked the 5' RACE reads into one entry per CDR3 protein, no DNA. Its table records about half a million distinct CDR3 sequences. The clonotype comes from a woman aged 45-59 years in good health. The specimen sequenced was blood T cells: a sorted CD56 or NKG2C T cell subset, CD4+ or CD8+ T cells, or bulk PBMC T cells (not recorded which). The V gene is TRBV12-3 or TRBV12-4, the J gene TRBJ1-5; the TCRdb D gene call, TRBD1, has no DNA to confirm it. The CDR3 protein is CASSRGGIGQPQHF.